The TCR beta chain described here comes from a study of blood T cell repertoires in COVID-19. Study-wide background: Samples came from the United States, Italy and Spain, spanning acute and convalescent COVID-19. Nucleic acid was either cDNA or gDNA, and it came from T cells, B-cell-depleted T cells, or PBMCs.

Seattle's enrolled individuals joined amid active infection and were then monitored longitudinally. Original processing methods: Amplified reference gene primers provided the basis for estimating nucleated cell counts. The data were produced by immunoSEQ multiplex PCR, yet TCRdb's version contains in-frame clones alone and is incomplete. V, J and clone size are those of that table, while D and trimming were read from the DNA. The table includes around 150,000 clones, 80% to 95% detected once. CDR3 length equals 14 residues. The germline V gene encodes CDR1 SEHNR and CDR2 FQNEAQ (reference sequence). The V end lost 1 base, the J end lost 6 bases, and 12 bases lay between the germline ends.

This sequence was found in a man aged 25 to 40 with COVID-19, enrolled during active disease. V gene TRBV7-9 combines with J gene TRBJ2-5, with D perhaps TRBD1 (6 bases). What was sequenced was peripheral blood. The CDR3 DNA sequence: TGTGCCAGCAGCTTAGTGGCAGGGGAGAAGACCCAGTACTTC. Translating gives CASSLVAGEKTQYF.